The 6 T cell receptor beta chains below come from one sample, sequenced in a study of technical replicates of blood from a handful of donors. Sequencing was performed with immunoSEQ multiplex PCR; in TCRdb, only in-frame clones are kept and a portion is missing. The sample shows over 55,000 clones, 86% of them seen only once. Sequencing was done on a sample of PBMCs. Receptors originate from a human donor in good health. Some clones in this sample may be carry-over from other donors' samples.

Here the CDR3 reads CASSAGQGVSYEQYF. CDR3 nucleotide sequence: TGTGCCAGCAGTGCCGGACAGGGGGTATCCTACGAGCAGTACTTC. The chain combines TRBV6-1 with TRBJ2-7, with 10 bases aligning to TRBD1. V lost 4 bases and J lost 1; bases outside the gene matches: 4. Per the germline V gene, CDR1 is MNHNS and CDR2 is SASEGT. The CDR3 length is 15 residues.

This clone was recorded once. Other DNA sequences from this sample encode an identical CDR3 as well. The rearrangement uses TRBV7-9 and TRBJ2-2; 8 bases agree with TRBD1. Germline V gene data show CDR1 as SEHNR and CDR2 as FQNEAQ (reference sequence). The CDR3 is 15 residues long. Trimming at V came to 4 bases and at J to 5 bases, leaving 6 bases not matched to a gene. CDR3 protein: CASSSRDRLTGELFF. CDR3 nucleotide sequence: TGTGCCAGCAGCTCCCGGGACAGGTTGACCGGGGAGCTGTTTTTT.

The chain carries TRBV4-3 and TRBJ2-7, with a weak D call TRBD1 (5 bases). The CDR3 covers 15 residues. Trimming stripped 0 bases from V and 3 bases from J, with 12 bases between. The germline V gene has CDR1 LGHNA and CDR2 YSLEER. The CDR3 DNA reads TGCGCCAGCAGCCAAGATAGGGGCAGGGACTACGAGCAGTACTTC. Translated: CASSQDRGRDYEQYF.

Turning to this clone: This clone may be a read error of a much larger clone one base away. The rearrangement joins TRBV4-1 to TRBJ2-1; 11 nucleotides line up with TRBD2. Looked up from germline, CDR1 is MGHRA and CDR2 is YSYEKL. Unmatched junction bases numbered 2, after V lost 3 bases and J lost 4 bases. This CDR3 comprises 15 residues. CDR3: CASSQTSGAYNEQFF. CDR3 nucleotides: TGCGCCAGCAGCCAGACTAGCGGGGCATACAATGAGCAGTTCTTC.

The V and J genes are TRBV19 and TRBJ1-5; 9 bases map to TRBD1. The CDR3 covers 16 residues. V lost 4 bases and J lost 3; bases outside the gene matches: 7. Germline lookup yields CDR1 LNHDA and CDR2 SQIVND (reference sequence). DNA for the CDR3: TGTGCCAGTAGTACCCCGGACAGGGGTTTCAATCAGCCCCAGCATTTT. It translates to CASSTPDRGFNQPQHF.

This clone was seen more than once but under ten times. This chain links TRBV4-1 with TRBJ1-5, with 9 nucleotides matching TRBD1. CDR1 and CDR2 from the germline V gene are MGHRA and YSYEKL. The CDR3 loop spans 15 amino acids. J was trimmed by 7 bases and V by 1 base; bases with no gene match: 5. CDR3: CASSQVRDREQPQHF. In nucleotides, the CDR3 is TGCGCCAGCAGCCAAGTCCGGGACAGGGAACAGCCCCAGCATTTT.